The next 14 T cell receptor beta chains were all read from a single sample in a study of cytomegalovirus exposure and HLA in healthy donors. PCR primers comprised 60 Vbeta and 13 Jbeta primers. The assay was immunoSEQ multiplex PCR, and TCRdb's table has in-frame clones only and misses some. The sample has tens of thousands of clones, around three quarters seen once. The sequenced material came from PBMCs. These receptors all stem from a woman between 45 and 60 years old in good health and CMV-seropositive.

The chain carries TRBV29-1 and TRBJ2-1; no firm D call. Per the germline V gene, CDR1 is SQVTM and CDR2 is ANQGSEA. The CDR3 has 17 residues. V was shortened by 6 bases and J by 0 bases, with 21 bases between the two germline ends. CDR3 residues: CSVTVTWSQSSYNEQFF. CDR3 in DNA: TGCAGCGTCACGGTAACTTGGAGTCAGAGCTCCTACAATGAGCAGTTCTTC.

The gene calls are TRBV2 and TRBJ2-3; TRBD2 is a possible D gene (5 bases). Germline V CDR1 and CDR2: SNHLY, FYNNEI. The CDR3 spans 15 residues. V was cut by 7 bases and J by 2 bases, with 16 bases left in between. CDR3 sequence (DNA): TGTGCCAGCACCGTTGTTCGGACTTTCACAGATACGCAGTATTTT. Protein product: CASTVVRTFTDTQYF. The full variable domain, in which reference TRBV2 and TRBJ2-3 provide the parts outside the CDR3, is EPEVTQTPSHQVTQMGQEVILRCVPISNHLYFYWYRQILGQKVEFLVSFYNNEISEKSEIFDDQFSVERPDGSNFTLKIRSTKLEDSAMYFCASTVVRTFTDTQYFGPGTRLTVL.

The gene calls are TRBV29-1 and TRBJ2-2; a weak D match, TRBD1 (7 bases). The CDR3 runs 17 residues. Germline V CDR1 and CDR2: SQVTM, ANQGSEA. V was clipped by 6 bases and J by 5 bases, with 25 bases between them. CDR3 DNA sequence: TGCAGCGTCCCGCGGGTGGGCAGGGGGAGGTGGACCGGGGAGCTGTTTTTT. Its translation: CSVPRVGRGRWTGELFF.

The chain links TRBV11-2 to TRBJ1-1; TRBD1 aligns across 8 bases. The ends lost 5 bases at V and 11 bases at J; junction bases unmatched: 4. Germline-derived CDR1 and CDR2 are SGHAT and FQNNGV. There are 11 residues in the CDR3. This CDR3 reads CASSIGQGAFF. The CDR3 DNA reads TGTGCCAGCAGCATTGGACAGGGTGCTTTCTTT.

The rearrangement joins TRBV9 to TRBJ2-7; the match to TRBD2 covers 9 bases. The ends lost 4 bases at V and 2 bases at J; junction bases unmatched: 7. Germline values: CDR1 SGDLS, CDR2 YYNGEE. CDR3 size: 15 residues. The chain's CDR3 is CASSLRAGGPYEQYF. The DNA for the CDR3 is TGTGCCAGCAGCCTTCGAGCGGGAGGCCCCTACGAGCAGTACTTC.

The gene calls are TRBV6-1 and TRBJ2-6; D is unresolved. Trimming stripped 2 bases from V and 0 bases from J, with 14 bases between. Germline V gives CDR1 MNHNS, CDR2 SASEGT. The CDR3 contains 18 residues. CDR3 residues: CASSEYSGLRSGANVLTF. CDR3 coding DNA: TGTGCCAGCAGTGAATATTCCGGGTTACGCTCTGGGGCCAACGTCCTGACTTTC.

This chain connects TRBV7-9 to TRBJ2-7; 8 bases are shared with TRBD2. CDR1 SEHNR and CDR2 FQNEAQ come from the germline V gene (reference sequence). J lost 4 bases, V lost 9 bases, and 20 bases had no gene match. The CDR3 sequence is 17 residues long. Written as DNA, the CDR3 is TGTGCCAGTGGAGGGGATTCAGCGGGAGAAAAGTGGTACGAGCAGTACTTC. Protein product: CASGGDSAGEKWYEQYF. The variable domain in full, with the rest retrieved from reference TRBV7-9 and TRBJ2-7, is DTGVSQNPRHKITKRGQNVTFRCDPISEHNRLYWYRQTLGQGPEFLTYFQNEAQLEKSRLLSDRFSAERPKGSFSTLEIQRTEQGDSAMYLCASGGDSAGEKWYEQYFGPGTRLTVT.

This clone came up a few times. CDR3 in amino acids: CASSQARGLGEKLFF. CDR3 in DNA: TGTGCCAGCAGCCAAGCACGTGGACTTGGGGAAAAACTGTTTTTT. The J gene is TRBJ1-4, the V gene TRBV14, with D unresolved. The germline V gene encodes CDR1 SGHDN and CDR2 FVKESK. The CDR3 is 15 amino acids. Trimming took 1 base from V and 8 from J, leaving 14 bases between them. Supplemented by reference TRBV14 and TRBJ1-4, the full variable domain reads EAGVTQFPSHSVIEKGQTVTLRCDPISGHDNLYWYRRVMGKEIKFLLHFVKESKQDESGMPNNRFLAERTGGTYSTLKVQPAELEDSGVYFCASSQARGLGEKLFFGSGTQLSVL.

This clone was recorded only once. The chain carries TRBV10-1 and TRBJ2-2; 7 nucleotides agree with TRBD1. V dropped 5 bases and J dropped 6; count of bases not matched to a gene: 3. Germline CDR1 reads WNHNN; CDR2 reads SYGVQD (reference sequence). This CDR3 has 13 amino acids. Here the CDR3 DNA reads TGCGCCAGCAGTAGACAGGGCGCCGGGGAGCTGTTTTTT. It yields the protein CASSRQGAGELFF.

V gene TRBV7-7 combines with J gene TRBJ2-3; TRBD1 might be the D (6 bases). Trimming cost V 3 bases and J 1 base, with 11 bases left between them. The CDR3 has 15 amino acids. Germline V gene data show CDR1 as SSHAT and CDR2 as FNYEAQ (reference sequence). This CDR3 reads CASSFGDKGTDTQYF. In DNA form, the CDR3 reads TGTGCCAGCAGCTTTGGGGACAAAGGCACAGATACGCAGTATTTT.

The chain joins TRBV14 to TRBJ2-5, with D possibly being TRBD1 (6 bases). V was trimmed by 8 bases and J by 5 bases, leaving 15 bases between them. The CDR3 runs to 13 residues. CDR1 is SGHDN, CDR2 FVKESK, per germline. The CDR3, as DNA: TGTGCCAGCGCCCAGGGGCCCCGGGAGACCCAGTACTTC. Translated, it gives CASAQGPRETQYF.

The J gene is TRBJ1-1, the V gene TRBV7-8; D is unclear. Germline CDR1 SGHVS, CDR2 FQNEAQ. V dropped 6 bases and J dropped 0 bases, with 8 bases sitting between them. This CDR3 contains 13 residues. The CDR3 nucleotides are TGTGCCAGCAGTCGTGGAGTGAACACTGAAGCTTTCTTT. Its protein is CASSRGVNTEAFF.

This clone was recorded a few times. J is TRBJ1-1 and V is TRBV6-5; D not certain. The CDR3 runs 14 residues. Germline CDR1 is MNHEY and CDR2 is SVGAGI. V lost 6 bases and J lost 1, with 12 bases in between. CDR3 in DNA: TGTGCCAGCAGACTACGAGCGGCGAACACTGAAGCTTTCTTT. Residues: CASRLRAANTEAFF.

The chain recombines TRBV5-1 with TRBJ1-1, with D tentatively TRBD1 (6 bases). Trimming removed 4 bases at V and 4 bases at J, with 14 bases between. This CDR3 has 14 amino acids. CDR1 and CDR2 from the germline V gene are SGHRS and YFSETQ. The CDR3 DNA is TGCGCCAGCAGCCCAGTACAGGGTGTCACTGAAGCTTTCTTT. Its protein is CASSPVQGVTEAFF.